These 3 T cell receptor beta chains originate from one sample sequenced in a study of long-term antiretroviral therapy in people with HIV. Survey-level resolution applied to immunoSEQ assay v3.0. The method was immunoSEQ multiplex PCR; TCRdb's version includes in-frame clones alone and lacks a portion of them. The sample lists more than 6,000 clones, over 70% occurring once. The sample in question was unsorted PBMCs, obtained 0.5 years before starting antiretroviral therapy. These receptors were obtained from a man aged 40-50 years with HIV.

CDR3: CASSPPNPGQGFTEAFF. The CDR3 bases are TGTGCCAGCTCACCACCAAACCCGGGACAGGGGTTCACTGAAGCTTTCTTT. The rearrangement uses TRBV18 and TRBJ1-1; 10 positions match TRBD1. CDR3 length: 17 amino acids. With V trimmed by 0 bases and J by 4 bases, 8 bases remained unmatched. Germline V gives CDR1 KGHSH, CDR2 LQKENI.

The rearrangement joins TRBV30 to TRBJ2-7, with TRBD1 as a possible D gene (6 bases). The CDR3 is made up of 12 amino acids. From germline, CDR1 is GTSNPN and CDR2 SVGIG (reference sequence). V dropped 2 bases and J dropped 4 bases, with 9 bases sitting between them. The CDR3 sequence: CAWSSTGYEQYF. CDR3 bases: TGTGCCTGGAGTTCGACAGGTTACGAGCAGTACTTC.

This chain connects TRBV19 to TRBJ1-3; D is uncertain. This CDR3 is 13 amino acids long. Germline V gene lookup returns CDR1 LNHDA and CDR2 SQIVND (reference sequence). The ends were cut back, 5 bases at V and 4 bases at J, with 9 bases in the middle. CDR3 coding DNA: TGTGCCAGTAGTCCGGCAGCCGGAAACACCATATATTTT. Translation: CASSPAAGNTIYF.